This TCR beta chain was identified in a study of blood T cells in healthy people across ages (dated by TCRdb to the mid-2010s). For context, the study as a whole: Template switching captured roughly one uniquely barcoded TCR beta cDNA molecule per two T cells in model experiments. The study measured age-related changes in TCR beta repertoire diversity using deep sequencing normalized with unique cDNA molecular identifiers. The donors were divided into four age groups: young (average 16 years), middle-aged (under 40), aged (under 70) and long-lived (about 80). To avoid experimental bias, donors of different ages were randomly spread across the sequencing lanes. The study analyzed two additional independent replicas of 1 million unique cDNA reads from the same blood draw for two donors, one aged 18 to 29 and one aged 80 or older. Overall study results and their limits: As age increased, observed TCR beta diversity per million T cells dropped in a roughly linear way, and a significant reduction was already evident by age 40. Estimates of total diversity based on one million sequenced T cells were considered lower bounds and underestimates. The percentage of naive T cells measured by flow cytometry correlated strongly with observed TCR beta diversity. Compared with the aged group, more naive CD4+ T cells, fewer expanded clones and increased TCR diversity were shown by the long-lived group, suggesting age selection. Because the CMV infection status of the donors was unknown, age-related changes in expanded clonotypes may potentially have been confounded. Since profiling was done on bulk unsorted PBMCs, naive and antigen-experienced compartments could not be conclusively compared.

The method was 5' RACE. Reads for this sample came from an Illumina HiSeq 2500. A second about 7 to 12 cycle PCR used a sample-barcoded 5' primer and a J-beta primer mix. A template-switch 5' adaptor carrying 12 random nucleotides introduced a unique molecular identifier onto each TCR beta cDNA molecule. At least 2.5 million CDR3-containing paired-end reads were obtained from each sample. First-strand cDNA synthesis was performed from all RNA using the Mint cDNA synthesis kit, with priming by a TRBC-specific oligonucleotide. All cDNA was treated with uracil-DNA glycosylase and then went through a first 18-cycle PCR with the universal primers M1SS and BC2_uni_R. Per the authors' processing: For normalization, 1 million high-quality reads were randomly selected from each sample, with every read carrying a distinct molecular identifier. Instead of being binned into consensus sequences, reads that shared molecular identifiers were thrown out. MiTCR, run with a Q25 quality threshold and the strictest error-elimination algorithm, handled CDR3 identification, clonotype clustering and error correction. A nonparametric unseen species model with Euler transformation was used to estimate a lower bound on total TCR beta diversity. Using fastp at Q25 and MiXCR, TCRdb reprocessed the public reads and kept productive beta chains. Rows with a matching CDR3 protein are joined into one entry that keeps the most common DNA and genes. The V and J calls and clone size are TCRdb's, not the authors'. The sample data list some 920,000 distinct CDR3 sequences, and just over 50% of these were observed just once. About 22% of the sample belongs to the ten largest clones.

In regard to this clonotype: No antigen is known for it. No clone much larger than this one lies a single base away; base qualities are absent.

Systemically healthy Caucasian individuals from Russia, roughly 40 in total and aged about 6 to 100 years, were included as donors. Each donor gave around 9.8 milliliters of peripheral blood, collected into EDTA-treated Vacutainer tubes. Ficoll-Paque density-gradient centrifugation was used to isolate PBMCs, with at least 6.5 million per sample. Trizol reagent was used to extract total RNA from the PBMCs, yielding at least 6 micrograms per sample. Naive CD45RAhigh/CD27high T cell percentages were measured by flow cytometry on a PBMC aliquot from every donor. The cysteine opens and the phenylalanine closes a CDR3 of 17 amino acids. CDR3 DNA only is kept here, 51 bases in frame from base 1. Looking up the germline V gene yields CDR1 SGDLS and CDR2 YYNGEE. Unmatched junction bases come to 5, with V trimmed by 3 bases and J by 3 bases.

The chain links TRBV9 with TRBJ2-3; 15 of the junction bases match TRBD2. Sequencing input: blood. The receptor was derived from a woman aged 60-75 years in good health. The CDR3 here reads CASSAPGTSGRTDTQYF. In nucleotides, the sequence is TGTGCCAGCAGCGCCCCCGGGACTAGCGGGAGGACAGATACGCAGTATTTT.